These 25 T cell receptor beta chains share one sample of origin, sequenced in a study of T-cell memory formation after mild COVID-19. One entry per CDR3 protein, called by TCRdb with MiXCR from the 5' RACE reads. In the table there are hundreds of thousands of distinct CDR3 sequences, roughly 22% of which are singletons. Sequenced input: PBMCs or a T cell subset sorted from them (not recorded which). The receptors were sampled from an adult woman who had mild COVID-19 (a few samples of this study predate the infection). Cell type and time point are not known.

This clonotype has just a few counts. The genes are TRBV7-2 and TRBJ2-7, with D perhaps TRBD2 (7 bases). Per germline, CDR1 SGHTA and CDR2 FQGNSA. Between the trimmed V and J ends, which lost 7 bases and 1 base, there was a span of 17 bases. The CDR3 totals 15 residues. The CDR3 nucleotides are TGTGCCAGCAAAGTTTTGGGGGGGGCATCCTACGAGCAGTACTTC. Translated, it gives CASKVLGGASYEQYF.

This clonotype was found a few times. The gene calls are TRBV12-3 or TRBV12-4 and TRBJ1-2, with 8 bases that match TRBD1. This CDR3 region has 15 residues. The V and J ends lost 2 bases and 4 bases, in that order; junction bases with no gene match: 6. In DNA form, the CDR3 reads TGTGCCAGCAGTTTACAGGGGGCTGGTTTCTATGGCTACACCTTC. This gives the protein CASSLQGAGFYGYTF.

Here the CDR3 reads CASRETGTSYEQYF. The DNA of the CDR3 is TGTGCCAGCAGGGAGACAGGGACGTCCTACGAGCAGTACTTC. This chain joins TRBV6-6 and TRBJ2-7; 7 nucleotides align to TRBD1. This CDR3 is built from 14 residues. CDR1 and CDR2 (germline): MNHNY, SVGAGI (reference sequence). Trimming took 6 bases from V and 1 from J; bases not matched to a gene: 6.

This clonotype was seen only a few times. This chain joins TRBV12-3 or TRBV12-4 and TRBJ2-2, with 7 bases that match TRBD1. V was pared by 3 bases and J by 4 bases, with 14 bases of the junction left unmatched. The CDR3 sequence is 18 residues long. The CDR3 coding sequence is TGTGCCAGCAGTTTCGACCGACAGGGAGAGTTTGGCACCGGGGAGCTGTTTTTT. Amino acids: CASSFDRQGEFGTGELFF.

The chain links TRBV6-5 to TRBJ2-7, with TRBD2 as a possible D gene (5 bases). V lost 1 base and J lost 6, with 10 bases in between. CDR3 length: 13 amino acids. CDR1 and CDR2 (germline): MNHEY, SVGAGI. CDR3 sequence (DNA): TGTGCCAGCAGTTACTTGCCCGGAGGCGAGCAGTACTTC. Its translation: CASSYLPGGEQYF.

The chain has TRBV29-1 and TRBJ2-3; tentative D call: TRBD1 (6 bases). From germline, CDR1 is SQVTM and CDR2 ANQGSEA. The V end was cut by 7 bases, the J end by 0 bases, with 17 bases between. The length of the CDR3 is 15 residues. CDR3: CSALPGTTSTDTQYF. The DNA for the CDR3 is TGCAGCGCCCTCCCCGGGACAACTAGCACAGATACGCAGTATTTT.

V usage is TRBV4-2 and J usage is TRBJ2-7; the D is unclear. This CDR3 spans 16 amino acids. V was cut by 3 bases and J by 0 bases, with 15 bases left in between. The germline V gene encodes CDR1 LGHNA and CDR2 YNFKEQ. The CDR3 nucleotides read TGTGCCAGCAGCCATGACAACTATGATCCCTCCTACGAGCAGTACTTC. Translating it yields CASSHDNYDPSYEQYF.

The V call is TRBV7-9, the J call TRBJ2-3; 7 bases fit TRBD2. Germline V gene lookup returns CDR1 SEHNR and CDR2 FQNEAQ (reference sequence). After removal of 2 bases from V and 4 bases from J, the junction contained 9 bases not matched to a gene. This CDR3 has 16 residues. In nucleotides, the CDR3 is TGTGCCAGCAGCTTAAGTTCGTCCCGGGGGGCAGATACGCAGTATTTT. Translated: CASSLSSSRGADTQYF. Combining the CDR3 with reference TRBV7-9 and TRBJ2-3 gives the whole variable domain DTGVSQNPRHKITKRGQNVTFRCDPISEHNRLYWYRQTLGQGPEFLTYFQNEAQLEKSRLLSDRFSAERPKGSFSTLEIQRTEQGDSAMYLCASSLSSSRGADTQYFGPGTRLTVL.

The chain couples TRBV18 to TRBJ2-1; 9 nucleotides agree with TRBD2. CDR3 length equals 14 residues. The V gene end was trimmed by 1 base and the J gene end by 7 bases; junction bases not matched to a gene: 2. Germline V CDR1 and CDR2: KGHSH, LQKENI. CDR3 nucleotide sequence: TGTGCCAGCTCACCACATCTAGCGGGGAATGAGCAGTTCTTC. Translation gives CASSPHLAGNEQFF. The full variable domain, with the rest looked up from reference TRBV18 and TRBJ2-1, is NAGVMQNPRHLVRRRGQEARLRCSPMKGHSHVYWYRQLPEEGLKFMVYLQKENIIDESGMPKERFSAEFPKEGPSILRIQQVVRGDSAAYFCASSPHLAGNEQFFGPGTRLTVL.

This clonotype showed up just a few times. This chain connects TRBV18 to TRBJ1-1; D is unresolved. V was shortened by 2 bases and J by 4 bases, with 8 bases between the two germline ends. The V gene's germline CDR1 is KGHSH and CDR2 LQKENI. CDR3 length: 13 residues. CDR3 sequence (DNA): TGTGCCAGCTCACCAGGGCAGAGCACTGAAGCTTTCTTT. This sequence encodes CASSPGQSTEAFF.

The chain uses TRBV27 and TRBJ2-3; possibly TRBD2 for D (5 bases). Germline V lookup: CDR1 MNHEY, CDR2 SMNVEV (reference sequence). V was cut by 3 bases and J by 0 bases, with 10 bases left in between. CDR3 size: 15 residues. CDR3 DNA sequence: TGTGCCAGCAGTTTCCGGGATAGGAGCACAGATACGCAGTATTTT. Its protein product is CASSFRDRSTDTQYF.

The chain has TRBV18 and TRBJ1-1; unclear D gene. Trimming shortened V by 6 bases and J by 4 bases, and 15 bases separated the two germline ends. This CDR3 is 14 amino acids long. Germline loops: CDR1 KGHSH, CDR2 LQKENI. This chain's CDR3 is CASSTSGYGTEAFF. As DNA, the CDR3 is TGTGCCAGCTCCACCAGTGGATACGGCACTGAAGCTTTCTTT.

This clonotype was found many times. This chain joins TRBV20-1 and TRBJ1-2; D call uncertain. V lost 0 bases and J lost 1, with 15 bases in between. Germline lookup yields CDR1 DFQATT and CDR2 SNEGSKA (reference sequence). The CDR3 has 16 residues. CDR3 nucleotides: TGCAGTGCTAGAGACCCGACCAGGAGGGTTAACTATGGCTACACCTTC. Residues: CSARDPTRRVNYGYTF.

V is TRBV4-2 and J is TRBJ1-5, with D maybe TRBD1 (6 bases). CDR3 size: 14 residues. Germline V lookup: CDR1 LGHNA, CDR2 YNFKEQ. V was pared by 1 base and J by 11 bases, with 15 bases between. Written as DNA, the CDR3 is TGTGCCAGCAGCCAAGTAGGGGGGGACCAGACCCAGCATTTT. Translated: CASSQVGGDQTQHF.

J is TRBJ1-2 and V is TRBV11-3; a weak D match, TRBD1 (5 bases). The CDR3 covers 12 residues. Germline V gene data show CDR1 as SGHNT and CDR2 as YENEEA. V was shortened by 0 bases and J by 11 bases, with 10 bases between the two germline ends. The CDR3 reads CASSLDGASYTF. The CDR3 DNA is TGTGCCAGCAGCTTAGACGGGGCCTCGTACACCTTC.

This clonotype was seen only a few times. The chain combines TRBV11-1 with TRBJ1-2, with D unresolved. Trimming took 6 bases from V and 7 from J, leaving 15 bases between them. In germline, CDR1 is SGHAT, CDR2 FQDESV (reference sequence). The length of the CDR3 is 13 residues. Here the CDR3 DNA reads TGTGCCAGCAGTCTCGACGCGGGTGGTGGCTACACCTTC. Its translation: CASSLDAGGGYTF.

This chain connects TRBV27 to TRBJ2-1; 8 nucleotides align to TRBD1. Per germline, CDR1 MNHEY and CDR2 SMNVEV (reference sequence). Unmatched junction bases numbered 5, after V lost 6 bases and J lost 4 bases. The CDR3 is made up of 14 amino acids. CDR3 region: CASSQGAAYNEQFF. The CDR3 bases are TGTGCCAGCAGCCAGGGGGCCGCATACAATGAGCAGTTCTTC.

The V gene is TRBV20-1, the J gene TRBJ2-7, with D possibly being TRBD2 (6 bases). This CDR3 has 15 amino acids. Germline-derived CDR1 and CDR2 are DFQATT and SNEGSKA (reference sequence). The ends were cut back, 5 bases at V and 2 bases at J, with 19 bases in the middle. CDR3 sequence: CSASEYGTSAYEQYF. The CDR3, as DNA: TGCAGTGCTTCGGAGTATGGGACTTCGGCCTACGAGCAGTACTTC.

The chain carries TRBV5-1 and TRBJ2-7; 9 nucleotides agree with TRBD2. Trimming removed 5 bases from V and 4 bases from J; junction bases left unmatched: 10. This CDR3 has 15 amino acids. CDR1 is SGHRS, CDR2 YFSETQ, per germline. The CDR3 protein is CASRVLAGGLYEQYF. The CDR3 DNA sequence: TGCGCCAGCAGAGTACTAGCGGGTGGACTGTACGAGCAGTACTTC.

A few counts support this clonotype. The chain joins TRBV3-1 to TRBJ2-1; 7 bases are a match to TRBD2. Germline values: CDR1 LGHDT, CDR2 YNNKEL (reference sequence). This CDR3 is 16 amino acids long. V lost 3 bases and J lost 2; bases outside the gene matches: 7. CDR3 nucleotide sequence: TGTGCCAGCAGCCACCAGACTAGCCCAACCTACAATGAGCAGTTCTTC. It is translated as CASSHQTSPTYNEQFF.

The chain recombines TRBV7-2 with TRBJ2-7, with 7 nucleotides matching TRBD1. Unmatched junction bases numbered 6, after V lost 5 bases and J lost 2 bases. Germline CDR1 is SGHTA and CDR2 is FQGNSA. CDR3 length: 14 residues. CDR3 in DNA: TGTGCCAGCAGCCCCATAGGGGGCCCCTACGAGCAGTACTTC. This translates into CASSPIGGPYEQYF.

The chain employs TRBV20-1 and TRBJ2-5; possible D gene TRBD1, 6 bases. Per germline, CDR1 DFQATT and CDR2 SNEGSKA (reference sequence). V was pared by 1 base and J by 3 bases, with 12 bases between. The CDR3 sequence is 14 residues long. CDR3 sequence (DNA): TGCAGTGCTAGAGCCCCGGACAGAAAAGAGACCCAGTACTTC. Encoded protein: CSARAPDRKETQYF.

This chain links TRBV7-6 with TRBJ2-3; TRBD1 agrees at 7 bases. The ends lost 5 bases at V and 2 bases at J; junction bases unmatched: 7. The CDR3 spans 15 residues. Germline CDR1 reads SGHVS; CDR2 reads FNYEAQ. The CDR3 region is CASSDPGTDTDTQYF. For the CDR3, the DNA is TGTGCCAGCAGCGACCCCGGGACAGACACAGATACGCAGTATTTT.

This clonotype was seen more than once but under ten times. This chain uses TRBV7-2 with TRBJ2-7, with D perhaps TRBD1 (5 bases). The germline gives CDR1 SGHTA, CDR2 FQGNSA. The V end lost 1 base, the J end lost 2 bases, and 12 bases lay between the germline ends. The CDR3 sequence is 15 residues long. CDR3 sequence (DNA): TGTGCCAGCAGCTTAGGTCAGGGTATCCCCTACGAGCAGTACTTC. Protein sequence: CASSLGQGIPYEQYF. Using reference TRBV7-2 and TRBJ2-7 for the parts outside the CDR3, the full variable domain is GAGVSQSPSNKVTEKGKDVELRCDPISGHTALYWYRQSLGQGLEFLIYFQGNSAPDKSGLPSDRFSAERTGGSVSTLTIQRTQQEDSAVYLCASSLGQGIPYEQYFGPGTRLTVT.

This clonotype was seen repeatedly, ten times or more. The CDR3 loop reads CASSSGLAVYEQYF. For the CDR3, the DNA is TGTGCCAGCAGTTCCGGACTAGCGGTCTACGAGCAGTACTTC. The chain has TRBV12-3 or TRBV12-4 and TRBJ2-7, with 10 bases matching TRBD2. V lost 4 bases, J lost 3 bases, and 3 bases stayed unmatched. There are 14 residues in the CDR3.